Shown below are 20 T cell receptor beta chains from a single sample sequenced in a study of Ad26.COV2.S vaccination and SARS-CoV-2 variants. Treatment noted: roughly 20 received Ad26.COV2.S at low or high dose, single or two shots; roughly five received placebo; per-sample allocation not given. The samples date from day 63 after the first vaccine or placebo injection. Only in-frame clones appear in the TCRdb table, and some are missing; sequencing was by immunoSEQ multiplex PCR. This sample has hundreds of thousands of clones; approximately 89% occur once, and the top ten carry more than 2.5%. This specimen was peripheral blood, taken in a trial of Ad26.COV2.S vaccine versus placebo. The source of these receptors is a person between 18 and 60 years old who received the Ad26.COV2.S COVID-19 vaccine or a placebo.

The J gene is TRBJ2-2, the V gene TRBV27, with D perhaps TRBD1 or TRBD2 (5 bases each). This CDR3 is 15 amino acids long. V lost 8 bases to trimming and J lost 7 bases, with 20 bases between them. Germline V gene data show CDR1 as MNHEY and CDR2 as SMNVEV (reference sequence). CDR3 DNA: TGTGCCAGCTCCCGGGACGGTCTAGGCGGCGGGGAGCTGTTTTTT. Amino acid sequence: CASSRDGLGGGELFF.

The CDR3 DNA follows: TGTGCCAGCAGTCGACAGGGCTCTAACTATGGCTACACCTTC. It yields the protein CASSRQGSNYGYTF. The chain couples TRBV27 to TRBJ1-2, with 7 bases fitting TRBD1. The junction had 3 bases not matched to a gene; V was cut back by 5 bases and J by 0 bases. This CDR3 has 14 residues. In germline, CDR1 is MNHEY, CDR2 SMNVEV (reference sequence).

This chain uses TRBV6-5 with TRBJ1-3; D might be TRBD1 (5 bases). The CDR3 spans 14 residues. Trimming removed 6 bases from V and 6 bases from J, with 15 bases in between. Germline CDR1 is MNHEY and CDR2 is SVGAGI. In DNA form, the CDR3 reads TGTGCCAGCAGGCCGGGACTCAACTCAAACACCATATATTTT. Its translation: CASRPGLNSNTIYF.

This sequence joins TRBV12-2 and TRBJ2-3; the table's TRBD2 call for D was not verified on the DNA. TRBV12-2 is recorded as a pseudogene. The CDR3 has 12 residues. The CDR3 bases are TGTGCAAGTCGCTTAACTACAGATACGCAGTATTTT. Amino acid sequence: CASRLTTDTQYF.

This chain links TRBV4-3 with TRBJ2-5; TRBD1 matches 8 bases. CDR3 length: 16 amino acids. CDR1 is LGHNA, CDR2 YSLEER, per germline. V lost 0 bases to trimming and J lost 5 bases; unmatched junction nucleotides: 8. The chain's CDR3 is CASSQDRGRGRETQYF. The CDR3 DNA sequence: TGCGCCAGCAGCCAAGATCGCGGCAGGGGGCGCGAGACCCAGTACTTC.

This chain connects TRBV27 to TRBJ1-2, with 8 nucleotides matching TRBD1. Trimming removed 5 bases from V and 7 bases from J; junction bases left unmatched: 9. In germline, CDR1 is MNHEY, CDR2 SMNVEV (reference sequence). The CDR3 contains 14 residues. The CDR3 nucleotides read TGTGCCAGCAGTACGCGGACAGGGTCCGGTGGCTACACCTTC. Protein sequence: CASSTRTGSGGYTF.

The rearrangement joins TRBV5-1 to TRBJ1-3, with a possible D match to TRBD1 (6 bases). Germline CDR1 is SGHRS and CDR2 is YFSETQ. Trimming removed 3 bases from V and 0 bases from J, with 13 bases in between. The CDR3 is 16 amino acids. The CDR3 spells CASSSNRANSGNTIYF. CDR3 nucleotide sequence: TGCGCCAGCAGCTCCAACAGGGCCAACTCTGGAAACACCATATATTTT.

The chain joins TRBV2 to TRBJ2-3; tentative D call: TRBD2 (6 bases). Germline CDR1 reads SNHLY; CDR2 reads FYNNEI. The CDR3 sequence is 14 residues long. Deletions cut 5 bases from V and 6 bases from J, with 15 bases between. CDR3 in amino acids: CASSSRLGVDTQYF. For the CDR3, the DNA is TGTGCCAGCAGTTCCCGACTAGGGGTGGATACGCAGTATTTT.

This clone showed up just once. The V gene is TRBV7-2, the J gene TRBJ2-5; D unclear. The length of the CDR3 is 14 residues. Trimming took 2 bases from V and 4 from J, leaving 11 bases between them. CDR1 SGHTA and CDR2 FQGNSA come from the germline V gene. The CDR3 nucleotides are TGTGCCAGCAGCTTAAAGGTTTGGCGAGAGACCCAGTACTTC. Protein product: CASSLKVWRETQYF.

This clone was found once. The chain has TRBV18 and TRBJ1-1; 9 positions agree with TRBD1. The V gene's germline CDR1 is KGHSH and CDR2 LQKENI. This CDR3 comprises 12 residues. V lost 4 bases and J lost 10; bases outside the gene matches: 4. CDR3 bases: TGTGCCAGCTCACTGGACAGGGGTCGAGCTTTCTTT. Residues: CASSLDRGRAFF.

The chain combines TRBV19 with TRBJ2-3; tentative D call: TRBD1 (6 bases). In germline, CDR1 is LNHDA, CDR2 SQIVND (reference sequence). This CDR3 comprises 15 residues. V gave up 6 bases and J gave up 4 bases, with 17 bases separating them. The CDR3 reads CASRQGPRSADTQYF. CDR3 sequence (DNA): TGTGCCAGTAGACAGGGCCCGCGAAGCGCAGATACGCAGTATTTT.

The rearrangement links TRBV2 to TRBJ2-1; the D is unclear. This CDR3 spans 12 amino acids. Trimming took 4 bases from V and 8 from J, leaving 9 bases between them. Germline loops: CDR1 SNHLY, CDR2 FYNNEI. The DNA for the CDR3 is TGTGCCAGCAGTGGTGATCCCGATGAGCAGTTCTTC. This translates into CASSGDPDEQFF.

The chain is built from TRBV13 and TRBJ2-5, with TRBD2 matching over 10 bases. The CDR3 has 17 amino acids. CDR1 is PRHDT and CDR2 is FYEKMQ in the germline V gene (reference sequence). J gave up 2 bases and V 1 base, and 7 bases lay outside the gene matches. DNA of the CDR3: TGTGCCAGCAGCTTAGAGGTAGCGGGAGGACCGCAAGAGACCCAGTACTTC. This gives the protein CASSLEVAGGPQETQYF.

The chain combines TRBV6-5 with TRBJ2-3; 7 bases align to TRBD1. The J segment lost 3 bases and the V segment lost 3 bases, leaving 6 bases of the junction unmatched. This CDR3 comprises 15 residues. Germline assignment: CDR1 MNHEY and CDR2 SVGAGI. CDR3 sequence reads: CASSYSGQRTDTQYF. DNA for the CDR3: TGTGCCAGCAGTTATTCGGGACAGAGGACAGATACGCAGTATTTT.

V gene TRBV5-4 combines with J gene TRBJ2-1, with no clear D. Germline V gene sequence: CDR1 SGHNT, CDR2 YYREEE (reference sequence). Trimming removed 1 base at V and 9 bases at J, with 11 bases between. The CDR3 totals 13 residues. CDR3 DNA sequence: TGTGCCAGCAGCTTGTCTAGTAATGGTGAGCAGTTCTTC. Encoded protein: CASSLSSNGEQFF.

J is TRBJ1-5 and V is TRBV5-6; the D is unclear. CDR1 is SGHDT and CDR2 is YYEEEE in the germline V gene. Trimming pared 0 bases from V and 5 bases from J, leaving 9 bases between. The CDR3 runs to 14 residues. DNA of the CDR3: TGTGCCAGCAGCTTGGCCACGGAGGATCAGCCCCAGCATTTT. Encoded protein: CASSLATEDQPQHF. The full variable domain, rest sourced from reference TRBV5-6 and TRBJ1-5, is DAGVTQSPTHLIKTRGQQVTLRCSPKSGHDTVSWYQQALGQGPQFIFQYYEEEERQRGNFPDRFSGHQFPNYSSELNVNALLLGDSALYLCASSLATEDQPQHFGDGTRLSIL.

The rearrangement links TRBV7-2 to TRBJ1-6; tentatively, D is TRBD1 (6 bases). Trimming pared 5 bases from V and 7 bases from J, leaving 15 bases between. Germline-derived CDR1 and CDR2 are SGHTA and FQGNSA. The length of the CDR3 is 15 residues. For the CDR3, the DNA is TGTGCCAGCAGCCTAGGGGGGGGAAAAAATTCACCCCTCCACTTT. As protein: CASSLGGGKNSPLHF.

The chain carries TRBV28 and TRBJ1-2; the D gene is possibly TRBD1 (6 bases). CDR1 is MDHEN and CDR2 is SYDVKM in the germline V gene. The CDR3 loop spans 14 amino acids. The V end lost 3 bases, the J end lost 4 bases, and 12 bases lay between the germline ends. The CDR3, as DNA: TGTGCCAGCAGTTTGAGGGGGTCTCGCTATGGCTACACCTTC. Amino acids: CASSLRGSRYGYTF.

This rearrangement joins TRBV12-3 or TRBV12-4 to TRBJ2-2, with 8 bases fitting TRBD2. Germline trimming cut 6 bases from V and 7 bases from J; bases unmatched to any gene: 4. There are 13 residues in the CDR3. Here the CDR3 DNA reads TGTGCCAGCAGGACAGCGGGAGTCGGGGAGCTGTTTTTT. It codes for CASRTAGVGELFF.

The genes are TRBV5-1 and TRBJ2-7; the D gene is possibly TRBD1 (6 bases). The length of the CDR3 is 13 residues. CDR1 is SGHRS, CDR2 YFSETQ, per germline. Trimming shortened V by 4 bases and J by 1 base, and 9 bases separated the two germline ends. CDR3 amino acids: CASSPDRSYEQYF. Here the CDR3 DNA reads TGCGCCAGCAGCCCGGACAGATCCTACGAGCAGTACTTC. Supplemented by reference TRBV5-1 and TRBJ2-7, the full variable domain reads KAGVTQTPRYLIKTRGQQVTLSCSPISGHRSVSWYQQTPGQGLQFLFEYFSETQRNKGNFPGRFSGRQFSNSRSEMNVSTLELGDSALYLCASSPDRSYEQYFGPGTRLTVT.